One and the same sample provided the 19 T cell receptor beta chains below, sequenced in a study of regulatory T cells in long-lasting Graves disease. The time point was: newly diagnosed GD, antithyroid drugs for less than 3 months. RNA from PBMCs was the source of the TCR library. Arm-PCR of CDR3 regions with iRepertoire HTBI primers generated TCR beta libraries. Each CDR3 protein is one row after TCRdb ran MiXCR on the multiplex PCR reads. The table lists around 500,000 distinct CDR3 sequences, roughly 12% of them singletons. The same specimen was also included in a second study, on T cells in Graves' hyperthyroidism and ophthalmopathy.

The source material was peripheral blood mononuclear cells (PBMCs), sampled at new diagnosis, from a patient treated with antithyroid drugs. These receptors were obtained from a man aged 30 to 45 with Graves disease.

This clonotype was seen at least ten times. This sequence joins TRBV27 and TRBJ2-1; D not certain. Germline V gene sequence: CDR1 MNHEY, CDR2 SMNVEV (reference sequence). CDR3 length: 14 residues. V dropped 3 bases and J dropped 7 bases, with 13 bases sitting between them. The CDR3 region is CASSFLSSPNEQFF. Here the CDR3 DNA reads TGTGCCAGCAGTTTTCTCAGCTCACCGAATGAGCAGTTCTTC.

V usage is TRBV20-1 and J usage is TRBJ1-1; 10 bases are shared with TRBD1. The junction had 1 base not matched to a gene; V was cut back by 4 bases and J by 2 bases. The CDR3 has 13 residues. Germline CDR1 reads DFQATT; CDR2 reads SNEGSKA (reference sequence). The CDR3 sequence is CSATTGGNTEAFF. Here the CDR3 DNA reads TGCAGTGCTACGACAGGGGGCAACACTGAAGCTTTCTTT.

This clonotype was seen many times. The rearrangement uses TRBV20-1 and TRBJ1-5; D uncertain. This CDR3 is 16 amino acids long. CDR1 and CDR2 from the germline V gene are DFQATT and SNEGSKA (reference sequence). V lost 6 bases and J 4 bases, leaving 22 bases between the germline ends. CDR3 in amino acids: CSASPYARALNQPQHF. The CDR3 DNA reads as TGCAGTGCCTCCCCGTACGCACGCGCCCTAAATCAGCCCCAGCATTTT.

The CDR3 DNA is TGTGCCATCAGTGATATGCCAGGGGGTAATTCACCCCTCCACTTT. Amino acids: CAISDMPGGNSPLHF. The V and J genes are TRBV10-3 and TRBJ1-6; TRBD1 agrees at 7 bases. The CDR3 sequence is 15 residues long. Trimming took 3 bases from V and 6 from J; bases not matched to a gene: 5. Germline V lookup: CDR1 ENHRY, CDR2 SYGVKD.

In its sample, this clonotype was seen many times. The chain employs TRBV12-3 or TRBV12-4 and TRBJ1-2; no definite D call. The CDR3 contains 14 residues. V was cut by 5 bases and J by 2 bases, with 12 bases left in between. Here the CDR3 DNA reads TGTGCCAGCAGTCCGGGTATGGCGAACTATGGCTACACCTTC. Its translation is CASSPGMANYGYTF.

This rearrangement joins TRBV9 to TRBJ2-2, with 9 bases fitting TRBD1. CDR1 and CDR2 (germline): SGDLS, YYNGEE. V lost 4 bases to trimming and J lost 6 bases; unmatched junction nucleotides: 10. The CDR3 has 16 residues. Here the CDR3 reads CASSTGTGRKAGELFF. For the CDR3, the DNA is TGTGCCAGCAGCACGGGGACAGGGAGGAAGGCCGGGGAGCTGTTTTTT.

This clonotype was observed a few times. The chain has TRBV11-1 and TRBJ2-1; 7 positions match TRBD2. Germline V gives CDR1 SGHAT, CDR2 FQDESV (reference sequence). V dropped 5 bases and J dropped 14; count of bases not matched to a gene: 9. The CDR3 runs to 12 residues. The CDR3 protein is CASSPAREKKFF. CDR3 DNA: TGTGCCAGCAGCCCGGCGCGGGAGAAAAAGTTCTTC.

As concerns this clonotype: This is likely an artifact of a read error, given a far larger clone one base away. This chain uses TRBV12-5 with TRBJ2-3; the match to TRBD1 covers 9 bases. The J call is uncertain, as TRBJ1-1 better fits the DNA end. CDR1 and CDR2 from the germline V gene are LGHNT and FRNRAP. There are 16 residues in the CDR3. CDR3 loop: CASGLAYRGPSTEAFF. The DNA for the CDR3 is TGTGCTAGTGGTTTGGCCTACAGGGGGCCGAGCACTGAAGCTTTCTTT.

Concerning this clonotype: A much larger clone differs by one base, so this may be a read error. The chain links TRBV6-2 or TRBV6-3 to TRBJ2-7, with 7 bases identical to TRBD1. V shed 5 bases, J shed 7 bases, and the junction held 8 bases outside the gene matches. Germline V gene data show CDR1 as MNHEY and CDR2 as SVGEGT. The CDR3 loop spans 13 amino acids. CDR3 in DNA: TGTGCCAGCAGTGAGGGGGCGTACAATGAGCAGTACTTC. Translated: CASSEGAYNEQYF.

This clonotype has only a few counts. This may stem from a read error, because a much larger clone lies one nucleotide away. The chain combines TRBV6-9 with TRBJ2-1; TRBD1 might be the D (6 bases). CDR1 and CDR2 from the germline V gene are MNHGY and SVAAGI. The CDR3 spans 16 residues. CDR3 residues: CASGYLQGGHYNEQFF. CDR3 bases: TGTGCCAGCGGTTACTTACAGGGCGGACACTACAATGAGCAGTTCTTC.

This clonotype was detected many times. V and J are TRBV7-2 and TRBJ2-3; 9 nucleotides match TRBD2. This CDR3 region has 13 residues. V shed 4 bases and J 13 bases; nucleotides not matched to a gene: 9. Per the germline V gene, CDR1 is SGHTA and CDR2 is FQGNSA. The DNA of the CDR3 is TGTGCCAGCAGCTCCTTAGCGGGAGTCAGGAAGTATTTT. Its protein product is CASSSLAGVRKYF.

This clonotype was seen at least ten times. The J gene is TRBJ1-3, the V gene TRBV12-3 or TRBV12-4; 9 bases agree with TRBD1. V lost 5 bases, J lost 8 bases, and 7 bases stayed unmatched. The CDR3 contains 14 residues. CDR3 region: CASSAPGQGYTIYF. CDR3 DNA sequence: TGTGCCAGCAGTGCTCCCGGACAGGGGTACACCATATATTTT.

This clonotype was observed many times. The gene calls are TRBV12-3 or TRBV12-4 and TRBJ1-3, with D maybe TRBD1 (5 bases). The germline V and J ends were trimmed by 7 bases and 4 bases, with 11 bases remaining between them. The CDR3 covers 13 residues. The CDR3 sequence is CASIRDVGNTIYF. CDR3 bases: TGTGCCAGCATTCGGGACGTCGGAAACACCATATATTTT.

This clonotype showed up many times. The V call is TRBV27, the J call TRBJ2-3, with TRBD2 matching over 7 bases. The CDR3 is 15 amino acids. With V trimmed by 0 bases and J by 4 bases, 4 bases remained unmatched. Germline CDR1 and CDR2: MNHEY and SMNVEV (reference sequence). The CDR3 bases are TGTGCCAGCAGTTTATCGATGGGGGGGTCAGATACGCAGTATTTT. Its protein product is CASSLSMGGSDTQYF.

The chain is built from TRBV7-2 and TRBJ2-3; D is uncertain. The germline gives CDR1 SGHTA, CDR2 FQGNSA. This CDR3 has 8 amino acids. V was pared by 5 bases and J by 12 bases, with 3 bases between. CDR3 loop: CASSQQYF. The DNA for the CDR3 is TGTGCCAGCAGCCAACAGTATTTT.

This clonotype has at least ten counts. The J gene is TRBJ1-4, the V gene TRBV5-1; TRBD1 aligns across 9 bases. V shed 7 bases, J shed 10 bases, and the junction held 8 bases outside the gene matches. The CDR3 totals 13 residues. Per germline, CDR1 SGHRS and CDR2 YFSETQ. DNA for the CDR3: TGCGCCAGCTCCCGGACAGGGGAGGGAAAACTGTTTTTT. This codes for CASSRTGEGKLFF.

This clonotype has at least ten counts. The chain has TRBV15 and TRBJ2-2, with a tentative D call TRBD2 (5 bases). The CDR3 length is 13 residues. V was shortened by 7 bases and J by 1 base, with 7 bases between the two germline ends. The germline CDR1 and CDR2 sequences are LNHNV and YYDKDF (reference sequence). CDR3 protein: CATKAVNTGELFF. CDR3 in DNA: TGTGCCACCAAAGCGGTGAACACCGGGGAGCTGTTTTTT.

This clonotype was recorded at least ten times. The chain uses TRBV6-1 and TRBJ1-4, with TRBD1 identical over 7 bases. CDR3 size: 16 residues. Germline V lookup: CDR1 MNHNS, CDR2 SASEGT. With 4 bases clipped from V and 5 bases from J, the junction kept 10 bases outside the gene matches. The CDR3 protein is CASSVGDRATNEKLFF. DNA for the CDR3: TGTGCCAGCAGTGTCGGCGACAGGGCGACAAATGAAAAACTGTTTTTT.

This clonotype has ten or more counts. The chain uses TRBV12-3 or TRBV12-4 and TRBJ2-7; TRBD1 is a possible D gene (6 bases). Trimming took 5 bases from V and 2 from J, leaving 13 bases between them. The CDR3 has 14 residues. CDR3 sequence reads: CASSRQGGPYEQYF. The CDR3 nucleotides are TGTGCCAGCAGTCGGCAAGGGGGACCCTACGAGCAGTACTTC.